What follows describes a single T cell receptor beta chain. Antigen: not known. Germline V gives CDR1 SGHRS, CDR2 YFSETQ. The CDR3 has 16 residues. V dropped 4 bases and J dropped 4; count of bases not matched to a gene: 12. These data come from a study of T cell responses to AZD1222 COVID-19 vaccine. TCRdb's copy holds only in-frame clones and misses some; the assay was immunoSEQ multiplex PCR. The sample lists approximately 50,000 clones; about 83% were seen once. Study results and caveats: Recipients of AZD1222 seropositive at baseline numbered only 6 or 7.

The chain carries TRBV5-1 and TRBJ2-3, with 7 nucleotides matching TRBD2. This receptor was taken from an adult in good health. The sample consisted of peripheral blood, taken on day 0 of AZD1222 vaccination. CDR3 loop: CASSTRLASSSDTQYF. CDR3 DNA: TGCGCCAGCAGCACAAGACTAGCTTCGTCCTCAGATACGCAGTATTTT.